This T cell receptor beta chain was identified in a study of beta chain features in type 1 diabetes. The study's findings and limits: The question of HLA type influencing TCRB rearrangement was one that remained unresolved here. Within each of all four CD4+ subsets, Type 1 diabetes patients had TCRB CDR3s that were moderately but significantly shorter. cDNA sequencing could over-represent cells with high TCR expression.

With respect to this clone: The antigen is unknown.

This CDR3 is built from 15 residues. V dropped 4 bases and J dropped 0 bases, with 12 bases sitting between them. The germline CDR1 and CDR2 sequences are LGHNA and YNFKEQ. CD4+ naive, central memory, regulatory and stem cell-like memory cells were sorted via CD45RO/CCR7/CD25/CD127/CD95/CD27. Of the isolated RNA, all was reverse transcribed, and so the sequenced material was expressed TCRB transcripts. Clones were read by immunoSEQ multiplex PCR, and TCRdb kept only the in-frame ones, dropping some. Among over 200,000 clones listed, roughly 10% were seen once. The source is a man aged 25-40 years with type 1 diabetes. The chain uses TRBV4-2 and TRBJ1-1; weak D call: TRBD1 (5 bases). The sample taken for sequencing was naive CD4+ T cells from blood. The CDR3 sequence: CASSRGVGVNTEAFF. The CDR3 nucleotides read TGTGCCAGCAGCCGGGGGGTAGGAGTGAACACTGAAGCTTTCTTT.